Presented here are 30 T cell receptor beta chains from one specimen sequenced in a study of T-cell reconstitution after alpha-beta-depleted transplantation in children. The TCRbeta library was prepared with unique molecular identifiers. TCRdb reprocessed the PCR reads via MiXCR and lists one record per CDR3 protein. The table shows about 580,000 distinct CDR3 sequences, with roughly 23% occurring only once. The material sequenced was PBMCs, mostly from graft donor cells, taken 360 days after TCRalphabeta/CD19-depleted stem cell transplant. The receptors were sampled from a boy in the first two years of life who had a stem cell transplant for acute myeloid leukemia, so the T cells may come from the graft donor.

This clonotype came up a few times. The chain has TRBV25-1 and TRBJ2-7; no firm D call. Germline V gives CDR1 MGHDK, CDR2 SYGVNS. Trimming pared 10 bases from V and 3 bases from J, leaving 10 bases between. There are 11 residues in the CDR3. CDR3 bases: TGTGCCACCCGAGGATGCTACGAGCAGTACGTC. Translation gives CATRGCYEQYV.

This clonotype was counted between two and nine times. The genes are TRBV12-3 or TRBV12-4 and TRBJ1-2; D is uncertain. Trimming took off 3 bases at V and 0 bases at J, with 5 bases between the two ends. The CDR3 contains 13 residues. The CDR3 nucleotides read TGTGCCAGCAGTTTTGAAGCTAACTATGGCTACACCTTC. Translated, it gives CASSFEANYGYTF.

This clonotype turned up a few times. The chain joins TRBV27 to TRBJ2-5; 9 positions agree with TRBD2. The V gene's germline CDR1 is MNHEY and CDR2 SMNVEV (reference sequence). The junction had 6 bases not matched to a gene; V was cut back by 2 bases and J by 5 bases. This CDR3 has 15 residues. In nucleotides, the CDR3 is TGTGCCAGCAGTTTAAGGCTAGCGGGGACCGAGACCCAGTACTTC. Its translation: CASSLRLAGTETQYF.

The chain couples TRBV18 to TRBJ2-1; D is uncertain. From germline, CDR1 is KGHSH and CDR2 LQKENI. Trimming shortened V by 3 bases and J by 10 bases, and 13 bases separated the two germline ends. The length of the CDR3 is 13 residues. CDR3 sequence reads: CASSPGGVEEQFF. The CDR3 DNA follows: TGTGCCAGCTCACCGGGTGGGGTAGAGGAGCAGTTCTTC.

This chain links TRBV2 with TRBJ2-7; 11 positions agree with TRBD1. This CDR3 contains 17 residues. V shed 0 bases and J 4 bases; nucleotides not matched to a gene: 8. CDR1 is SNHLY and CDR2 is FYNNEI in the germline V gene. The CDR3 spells CASSEALRGQGEYEQYV. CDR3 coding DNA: TGTGCCAGCAGTGAAGCGCTTCGGGGACAGGGGGAGTACGAGCAGTACGTC.

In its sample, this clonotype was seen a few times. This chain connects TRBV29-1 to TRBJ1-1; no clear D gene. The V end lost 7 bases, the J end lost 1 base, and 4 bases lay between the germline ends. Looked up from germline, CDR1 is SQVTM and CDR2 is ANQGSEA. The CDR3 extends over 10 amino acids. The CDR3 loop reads CSAANTEAFF. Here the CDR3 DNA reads TGCAGCGCTGCGAACACTGAAGCTTTCTTT.

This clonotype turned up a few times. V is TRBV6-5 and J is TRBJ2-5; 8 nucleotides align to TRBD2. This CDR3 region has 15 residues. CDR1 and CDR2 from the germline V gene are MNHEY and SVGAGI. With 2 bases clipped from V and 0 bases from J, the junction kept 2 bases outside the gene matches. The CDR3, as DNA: TGTGCCAGCAGTTACATAGCGGGACACCAAGAGACCCAGTACTTC. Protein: CASSYIAGHQETQYF.

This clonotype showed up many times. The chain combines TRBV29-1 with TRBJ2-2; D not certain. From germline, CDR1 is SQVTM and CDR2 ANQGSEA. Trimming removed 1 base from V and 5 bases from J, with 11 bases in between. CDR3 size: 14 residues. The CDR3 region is CSVEVLSGTGELFF. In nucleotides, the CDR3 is TGCAGCGTTGAAGTATTGAGTGGGACCGGGGAGCTGTTTTTT.

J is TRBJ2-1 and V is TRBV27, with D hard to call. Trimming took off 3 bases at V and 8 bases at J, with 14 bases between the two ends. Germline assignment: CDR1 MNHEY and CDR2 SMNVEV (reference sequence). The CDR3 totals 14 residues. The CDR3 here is CASSLSPLPHEQFF. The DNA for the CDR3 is TGTGCCAGCAGTTTGAGTCCCCTCCCCCATGAGCAGTTCTTC.

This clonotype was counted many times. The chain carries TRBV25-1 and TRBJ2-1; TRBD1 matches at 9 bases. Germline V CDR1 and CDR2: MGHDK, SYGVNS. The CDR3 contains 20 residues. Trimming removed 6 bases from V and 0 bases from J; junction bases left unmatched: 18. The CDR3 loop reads CASSAGLGQGRNNSYNEQFF. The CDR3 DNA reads TGTGCCAGCAGCGCGGGACTGGGACAGGGTAGGAATAACTCCTACAATGAGCAGTTCTTC.

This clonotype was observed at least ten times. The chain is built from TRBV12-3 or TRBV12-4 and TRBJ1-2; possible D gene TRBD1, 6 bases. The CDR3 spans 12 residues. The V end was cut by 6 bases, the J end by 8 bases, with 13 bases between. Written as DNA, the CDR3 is TGTGCCAGCAGCCTAAACAGGGAAGGCTACACCTTC. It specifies CASSLNREGYTF.

Here the CDR3 DNA reads TGCAGTGCGGGGGGCGTGGGTGAAAACATTCAGTACTTC. It encodes CSAGGVGENIQYF. The genes are TRBV20-1 and TRBJ2-4, with D perhaps assigned TRBD1 or TRBD2 (6 bases each). Trimming took 6 bases from V and 5 from J, leaving 14 bases between them. Germline V CDR1 and CDR2: DFQATT, SNEGSKA (reference sequence). The CDR3 covers 13 residues.

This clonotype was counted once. This CDR3 reads CSADDRGGGMNTEAFF. The DNA of the CDR3 is TGCAGTGCCGACGACAGGGGAGGGGGCATGAACACTGAAGCTTTCTTT. The rearrangement joins TRBV20-1 to TRBJ1-1; 8 bases fit TRBD1. The germline gives CDR1 DFQATT, CDR2 SNEGSKA (reference sequence). The V and J ends lost 6 bases and 0 bases, in that order; junction bases with no gene match: 12. The CDR3 sequence is 16 residues long.

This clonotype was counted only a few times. The CDR3 reads CASSLANLRQFF. CDR3 DNA: TGTGCCAGCAGTTTAGCGAACTTACGGCAGTTCTTC. The rearrangement uses TRBV12-3 or TRBV12-4 and TRBJ2-1; D unclear. Between the trimmed V and J ends, which lost 0 bases and 12 bases, there was a span of 9 bases. The CDR3 spans 12 residues.

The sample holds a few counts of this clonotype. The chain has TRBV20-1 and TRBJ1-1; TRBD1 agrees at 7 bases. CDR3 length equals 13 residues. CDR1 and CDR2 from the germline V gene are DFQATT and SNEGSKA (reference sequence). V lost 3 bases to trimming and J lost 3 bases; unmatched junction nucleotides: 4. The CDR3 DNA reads TGCAGTGCTAGGGACGACAGGGACACTGAAGCTTTCTTT. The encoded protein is CSARDDRDTEAFF.

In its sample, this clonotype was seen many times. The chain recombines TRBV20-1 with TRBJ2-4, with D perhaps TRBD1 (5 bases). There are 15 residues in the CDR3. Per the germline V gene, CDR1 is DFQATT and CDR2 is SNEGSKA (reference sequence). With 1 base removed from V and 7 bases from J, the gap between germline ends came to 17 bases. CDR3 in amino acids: CSARGPLQAANIQYF. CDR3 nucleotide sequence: TGCAGTGCTAGAGGCCCGTTACAGGCGGCGAACATTCAGTACTTC.

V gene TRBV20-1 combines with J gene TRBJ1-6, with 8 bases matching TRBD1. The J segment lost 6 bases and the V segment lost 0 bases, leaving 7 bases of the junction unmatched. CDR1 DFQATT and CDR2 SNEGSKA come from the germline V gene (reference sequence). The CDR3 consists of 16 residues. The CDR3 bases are TGCAGTGCTAGAGATTTTAGCAGGGGGCCTAATTCACCCCTCCACTTT. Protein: CSARDFSRGPNSPLHF.

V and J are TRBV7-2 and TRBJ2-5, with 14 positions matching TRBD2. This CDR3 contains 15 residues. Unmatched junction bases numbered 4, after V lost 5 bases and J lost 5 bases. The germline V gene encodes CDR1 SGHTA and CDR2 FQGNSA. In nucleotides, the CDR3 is TGTGCCAGCAGCCGGACTAGCGGGGGGTTGGAGACCCAGTACTTC. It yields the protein CASSRTSGGLETQYF.

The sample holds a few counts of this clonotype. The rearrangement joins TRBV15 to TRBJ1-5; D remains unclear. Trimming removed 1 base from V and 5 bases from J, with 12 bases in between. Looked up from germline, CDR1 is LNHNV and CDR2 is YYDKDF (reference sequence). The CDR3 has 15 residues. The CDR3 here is CATSRVVRWDQPQHF. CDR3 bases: TGTGCCACCAGCAGAGTAGTCAGGTGGGATCAGCCCCAGCATTTT. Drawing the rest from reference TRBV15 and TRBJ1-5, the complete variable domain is DAMVIQNPRYQVTQFGKPVTLSCSQTLNHNVMYWYQQKSSQAPKLLFHYYDKDFNNEADTPDNFQSRRPNTSFCFLDIRSPGLGDTAMYLCATSRVVRWDQPQHFGDGTRLSIL.

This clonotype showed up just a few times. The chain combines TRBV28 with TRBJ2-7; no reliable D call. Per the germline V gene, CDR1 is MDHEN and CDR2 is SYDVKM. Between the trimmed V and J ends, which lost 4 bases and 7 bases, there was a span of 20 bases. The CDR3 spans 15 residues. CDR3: CASSSRQVPYEEQYV. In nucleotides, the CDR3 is TGTGCCAGCAGTTCGAGGCAGGTACCTTACGAGGAGCAGTACGTC.

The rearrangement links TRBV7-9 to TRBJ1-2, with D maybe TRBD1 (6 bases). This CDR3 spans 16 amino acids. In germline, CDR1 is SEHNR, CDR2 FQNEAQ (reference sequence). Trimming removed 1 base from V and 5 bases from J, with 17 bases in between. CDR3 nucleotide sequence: TGTGCCAGCAGCTTAGGAGAGGCCGGGACATATTATGGCTACACCTTC. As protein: CASSLGEAGTYYGYTF.

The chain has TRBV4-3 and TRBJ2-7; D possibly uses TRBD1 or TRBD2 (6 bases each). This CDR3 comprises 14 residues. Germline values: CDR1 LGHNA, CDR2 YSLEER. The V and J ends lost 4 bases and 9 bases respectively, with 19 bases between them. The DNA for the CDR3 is TGCGCCAGCAGCCCAGGGGACTTAAGCTTCGGGCAGTACTTC. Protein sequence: CASSPGDLSFGQYF.

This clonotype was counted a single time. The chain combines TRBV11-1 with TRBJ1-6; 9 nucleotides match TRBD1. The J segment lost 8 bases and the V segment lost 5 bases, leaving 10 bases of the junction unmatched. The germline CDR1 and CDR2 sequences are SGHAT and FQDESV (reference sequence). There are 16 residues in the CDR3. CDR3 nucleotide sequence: TGTGCCAGCAGCCTATTTACAGGGGGCGCGGATTCACCCCTCCACTTT. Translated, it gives CASSLFTGGADSPLHF. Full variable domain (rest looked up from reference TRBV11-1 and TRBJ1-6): EAEVAQSPRYKITEKSQAVAFWCDPISGHATLYWYRQILGQGPELLVQFQDESVVDDSQLPKDRFSAERLKGVDSTLKIQPAELGDSAMYLCASSLFTGGADSPLHFGNGTRLTVT.

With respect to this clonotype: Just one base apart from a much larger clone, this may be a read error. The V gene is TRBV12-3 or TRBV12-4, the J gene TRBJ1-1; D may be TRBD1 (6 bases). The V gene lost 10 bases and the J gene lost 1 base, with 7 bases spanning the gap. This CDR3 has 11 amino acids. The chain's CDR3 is CATRGNTEAFF. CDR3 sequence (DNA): TGTGCCACCAGGGGGAACACTGAAGCTTTCTTT.

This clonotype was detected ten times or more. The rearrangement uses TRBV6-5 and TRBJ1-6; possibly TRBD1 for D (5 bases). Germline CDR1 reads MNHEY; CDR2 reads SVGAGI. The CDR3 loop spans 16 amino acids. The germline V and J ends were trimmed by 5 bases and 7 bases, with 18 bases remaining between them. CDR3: CASSPIRTMLNSPLHF. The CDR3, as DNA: TGTGCCAGCAGTCCTATCAGGACAATGTTAAATTCACCCCTCCACTTT.

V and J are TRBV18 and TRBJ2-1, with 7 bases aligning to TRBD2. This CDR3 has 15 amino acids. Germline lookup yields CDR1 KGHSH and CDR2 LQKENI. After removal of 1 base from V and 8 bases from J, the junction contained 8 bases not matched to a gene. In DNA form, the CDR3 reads TGTGCCAGCTCACCACAAGCGGGGCTTAGGGATGAGCAGTTCTTC. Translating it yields CASSPQAGLRDEQFF.

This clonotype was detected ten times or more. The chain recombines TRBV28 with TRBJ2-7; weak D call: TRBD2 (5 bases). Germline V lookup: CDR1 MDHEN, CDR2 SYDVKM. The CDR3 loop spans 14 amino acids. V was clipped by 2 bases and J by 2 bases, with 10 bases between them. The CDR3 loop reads CASSLRGFPYEQYV. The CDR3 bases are TGTGCCAGCAGTTTAAGAGGGTTCCCCTACGAGCAGTACGTC.

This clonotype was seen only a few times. DNA for the CDR3: TGCAGTGCTAGAGATTTGGGGGACTACGAGCAGTACGTC. This gives the protein CSARDLGDYEQYV. The chain carries TRBV20-1 and TRBJ2-7, with D possibly being TRBD1 or TRBD2 (5 bases each). Trimming shortened V by 0 bases and J by 3 bases, and 9 bases separated the two germline ends. Germline lookup yields CDR1 DFQATT and CDR2 SNEGSKA (reference sequence). The CDR3 is made up of 13 amino acids.

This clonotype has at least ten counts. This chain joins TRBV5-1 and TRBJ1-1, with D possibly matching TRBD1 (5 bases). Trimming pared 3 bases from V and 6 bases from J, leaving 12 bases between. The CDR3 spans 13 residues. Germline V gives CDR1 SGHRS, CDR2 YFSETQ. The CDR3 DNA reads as TGCGCCAGCAGCTCTCATCCGGGGGCTGAAGCTTTCTTT. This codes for CASSSHPGAEAFF.

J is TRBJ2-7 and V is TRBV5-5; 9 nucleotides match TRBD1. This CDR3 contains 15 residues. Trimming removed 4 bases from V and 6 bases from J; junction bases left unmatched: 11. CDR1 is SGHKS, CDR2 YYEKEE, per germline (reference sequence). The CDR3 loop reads CASSTLTGGKGEQYF. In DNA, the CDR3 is TGTGCCAGCAGCACACTGACAGGGGGAAAGGGCGAGCAGTACTTC.